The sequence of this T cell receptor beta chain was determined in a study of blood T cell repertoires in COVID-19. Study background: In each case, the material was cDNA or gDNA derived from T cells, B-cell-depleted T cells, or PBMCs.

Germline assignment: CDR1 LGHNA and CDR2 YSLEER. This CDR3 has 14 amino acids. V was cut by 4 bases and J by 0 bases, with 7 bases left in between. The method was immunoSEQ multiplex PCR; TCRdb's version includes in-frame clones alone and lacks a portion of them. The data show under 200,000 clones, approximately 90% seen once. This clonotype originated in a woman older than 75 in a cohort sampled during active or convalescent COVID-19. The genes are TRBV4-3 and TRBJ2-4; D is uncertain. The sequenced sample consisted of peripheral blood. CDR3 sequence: CASSLGLAKNIQYF. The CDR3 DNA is TGCGCCAGCAGCCTTGGCCTAGCCAAAAACATTCAGTACTTC.